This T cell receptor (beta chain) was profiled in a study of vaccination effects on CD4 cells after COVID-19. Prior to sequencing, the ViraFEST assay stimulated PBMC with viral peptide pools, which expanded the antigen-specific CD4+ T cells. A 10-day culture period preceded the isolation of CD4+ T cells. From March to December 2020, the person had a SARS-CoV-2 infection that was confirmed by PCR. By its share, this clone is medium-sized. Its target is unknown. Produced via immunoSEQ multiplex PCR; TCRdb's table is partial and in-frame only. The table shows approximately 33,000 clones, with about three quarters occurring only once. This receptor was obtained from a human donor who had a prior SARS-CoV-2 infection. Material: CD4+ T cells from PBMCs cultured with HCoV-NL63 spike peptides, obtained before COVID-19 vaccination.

The CDR3 sequence: CASSRRLADQETQYF. The DNA for the CDR3 is TGTGCCAGCAGCCGAAGACTAGCCGATCAAGAGACCCAGTACTTC. The chain is built from TRBV5-4 and TRBJ2-5; TRBD2 aligns across 7 bases. The CDR3 consists of 15 residues. Unmatched junction bases numbered 8, after V lost 4 bases and J lost 2 bases. The germline gives CDR1 SGHNT, CDR2 YYREEE (reference sequence).